These T cell receptor beta chains were read from a single sample in a study of CD8 T cells in ankylosing spondylitis. In TCRdb, the 5' RACE reads were re-called with MiXCR into one record per CDR3 protein. The table shows approximately 200,000 distinct CDR3 sequences, with about 13% occurring only once. Sequenced material: blood, either unsorted or a sorted T cell fraction (not recorded which). The receptors were sampled from a male donor with ankylosing spondylitis or in good health (not recorded which). CDR3s include the opening cysteine and the closing phenylalanine or tryptophan. D genes are given only for firm matches. Some rows have no size entry. The others give once, few or many, or a class for an expanded clone.

clone size: -
J gene: TRBJ2-7
V gene: TRBV7-2
D gene: TRBD2
CDR3 protein: CASSLGWTSGYEQYF
CDR3 DNA: TGTGCCAGCAGTCTAGGGTGGACTAGCGGGTACGAGCAGTACTTC

clone size: -
J gene: TRBJ2-1
V gene: TRBV14
D gene: -
CDR3 protein: CASSPRPPGSSYNEQFF
CDR3 DNA: TGTGCCAGCAGCCCTCGTCCCCCAGGGAGCTCCTACAATGAGCAGTTCTTC

clone size: few
J gene: TRBJ2-3
V gene: TRBV4-2
D gene: -
CDR3 protein: CASSRTIFRRPYTDTQYF
CDR3 DNA: TGTGCCAGCAGCCGTACCATCTTTAGACGGCCGTACACAGATACGCAGTATTTT

clone size: few
J gene: TRBJ2-1
V gene: TRBV7-9
D gene: -
CDR3 protein: CASSLPRGNEQFF
CDR3 DNA: TGTGCCAGCAGCTTACCCAGGGGCAATGAGCAGTTCTTC

clone size: few
J gene: TRBJ2-1
V gene: TRBV2
D gene: -
CDR3 protein: CANFRDSQFF
CDR3 DNA: TGTGCCAATTTCCGGGACTCACAGTTCTTC

clone size: -
J gene: TRBJ2-1
V gene: TRBV20-1
D gene: TRBD2
CDR3 protein: CSALLAGGPYNEQFF
CDR3 DNA: TGCAGTGCCCTACTAGCGGGGGGGCCCTACAATGAGCAGTTCTTC

clone size: few
J gene: TRBJ2-1
V gene: TRBV29-1
D gene: TRBD2
CDR3 protein: CSGTLLAGADEQFF
CDR3 DNA: TGCAGCGGGACCTTACTAGCGGGAGCAGACGAGCAGTTCTTC

clone size: many
J gene: TRBJ2-7
V gene: TRBV29-1
D gene: -
CDR3 protein: CSAEGDTESSYEQYF
CDR3 DNA: TGCAGCGCCGAGGGGGACACCGAATCCTCCTACGAGCAGTACTTC

clone size: few
J gene: TRBJ2-7
V gene: TRBV7-2
D gene: TRBD2
CDR3 protein: CASSLRLAGGTYEQYF
CDR3 DNA: TGTGCCAGCAGCCTCCGACTAGCGGGAGGTACCTACGAGCAGTACTTC

clone size: -
J gene: TRBJ2-1
V gene: TRBV20-1
D gene: -
CDR3 protein: CSASSTSGYNEQFF
CDR3 DNA: TGCAGTGCTAGCTCCACTAGTGGTTACAATGAGCAGTTCTTC

clone size: few
J gene: TRBJ2-7
V gene: TRBV7-9
D gene: -
CDR3 protein: CASSFPGAYEQYF
CDR3 DNA: TGTGCCAGCAGCTTCCCTGGGGCCTACGAGCAGTACTTC

clone size: few
J gene: TRBJ2-1
V gene: TRBV6-2/TRBV6-3
D gene: TRBD2
CDR3 protein: CASSSTSGRFDEQFF
CDR3 DNA: TGTGCCAGCAGCTCGACTAGCGGGAGGTTTGATGAGCAGTTCTTC

clone size: -
J gene: TRBJ1-1
V gene: TRBV12-3/TRBV12-4
D gene: -
CDR3 protein: CASSFNTRGNTEAFF
CDR3 DNA: TGTGCCAGCAGTTTCAACACCCGGGGAAACACTGAAGCTTTCTTT

clone size: few
J gene: TRBJ2-3
V gene: TRBV20-1
D gene: TRBD2
CDR3 protein: CSARVPFISGGPSTDTQYF
CDR3 DNA: TGCAGTGCTAGAGTTCCCTTTATTAGCGGGGGCCCAAGCACAGATACGCAGTATTTT

clone size: many
J gene: TRBJ2-7
V gene: TRBV27
D gene: -
CDR3 protein: CASSLGGWNEQYF
CDR3 DNA: TGTGCCAGCAGTTTAGGGGGTTGGAACGAGCAGTACTTC

clone size: many
J gene: TRBJ2-7
V gene: TRBV10-2
D gene: -
CDR3 protein: CASSDLMEQYF
CDR3 DNA: TGCGCCAGCAGTGACCTAATGGAGCAGTACTTC

clone size: few
J gene: TRBJ2-5
V gene: TRBV7-9
D gene: TRBD1
CDR3 protein: CASSSERTGFPETQYF
CDR3 DNA: TGTGCCAGCAGCTCGGAAAGGACAGGGTTCCCAGAGACCCAGTACTTC

clone size: few
J gene: TRBJ2-1
V gene: TRBV27
D gene: TRBD2
CDR3 protein: CASRTGLAGRVEQFF
CDR3 DNA: TGTGCCAGCAGAACGGGACTAGCGGGAAGGGTTGAGCAGTTCTTC

clone size: few
J gene: TRBJ2-3
V gene: TRBV6-5
D gene: -
CDR3 protein: CASSSATSDTQYF
CDR3 DNA: TGTGCCAGCAGTTCAGCCACTTCAGATACGCAGTATTTT

clone size: -
J gene: TRBJ2-7
V gene: TRBV30
D gene: -
CDR3 protein: CAWSGGYEQYF
CDR3 DNA: TGTGCCTGGAGTGGAGGCTACGAGCAGTACTTC

clone size: few
J gene: TRBJ1-5
V gene: TRBV6-5
D gene: TRBD1
CDR3 protein: CASSYGQGAQPQHF
CDR3 DNA: TGTGCCAGCAGTTACGGGCAGGGGGCTCAGCCCCAGCATTTT

clone size: -
J gene: TRBJ1-2
V gene: TRBV5-1
D gene: -
CDR3 protein: CASSWVGLQQDDGYTF
CDR3 DNA: TGCGCCAGCAGCTGGGTGGGCTTACAACAGGACGATGGCTACACCTTC

clone size: few
J gene: TRBJ2-3
V gene: TRBV12-3/TRBV12-4
D gene: TRBD2
CDR3 protein: CASSLTGGPGDTQYF
CDR3 DNA: TGTGCCAGCAGTTTAACGGGAGGGCCGGGAGATACGCAGTATTTT

clone size: few
J gene: TRBJ2-4
V gene: TRBV21-1
D gene: -
CDR3 protein: CPPRAGKAKNIQYF
CDR3 DNA: TGCCCCCCCCGGGCAGGGAAAGCCAAAAACATTCAGTACTTC

clone size: many
J gene: TRBJ2-5
V gene: TRBV4-2
D gene: -
CDR3 protein: CASSQVQGGVETQYF
CDR3 DNA: TGTGCCAGCAGCCAAGTTCAGGGCGGGGTAGAGACCCAGTACTTC

clone size: few
J gene: TRBJ2-4
V gene: TRBV2
D gene: -
CDR3 protein: CASSEAAGENIQYF
CDR3 DNA: TGTGCCAGCAGTGAAGCAGCCGGGGAAAACATTCAGTACTTC

clone size: -
J gene: TRBJ2-1
V gene: TRBV20-1
D gene: TRBD2
CDR3 protein: CSASFPSGGGEQFF
CDR3 DNA: TGCAGTGCTAGTTTTCCTAGCGGGGGTGGTGAGCAGTTCTTC

clone size: few
J gene: TRBJ2-7
V gene: TRBV3-1
D gene: -
CDR3 protein: CASSPRWGLGYEQYF
CDR3 DNA: TGTGCCAGCAGCCCCCGTTGGGGGTTAGGGTACGAGCAGTACTTC

clone size: -
J gene: TRBJ2-1
V gene: TRBV9
D gene: TRBD2
CDR3 protein: CASSVSFGRTSGVNEQFF
CDR3 DNA: TGTGCCAGCAGCGTAAGTTTCGGGAGGACTAGCGGGGTCAATGAGCAGTTCTTC

clone size: few
J gene: TRBJ2-3
V gene: TRBV6-2/TRBV6-3
D gene: TRBD1
CDR3 protein: CASGTGDTDTQYF
CDR3 DNA: TGTGCCAGCGGGACAGGGGACACAGATACGCAGTATTTT

clone size: few
J gene: TRBJ2-2
V gene: TRBV25-1
D gene: -
CDR3 protein: CASGSGTGELFF
CDR3 DNA: TGTGCCAGCGGGTCCGGGACCGGGGAGCTGTTTTTT

clone size: -
J gene: TRBJ2-1
V gene: TRBV5-1
D gene: -
CDR3 protein: CASSRLANEQFF
CDR3 DNA: TGCGCCAGCAGCAGACTGGCTAATGAGCAGTTCTTC

clone size: many
J gene: TRBJ2-7
V gene: TRBV4-1
D gene: -
CDR3 protein: CASSREAQGYEQYF
CDR3 DNA: TGCGCCAGCAGCCGGGAGGCACAGGGATACGAGCAGTACTTC

clone size: few
J gene: TRBJ2-2
V gene: TRBV6-2/TRBV6-3
D gene: TRBD1
CDR3 protein: CASSYSRGRYTGELFF
CDR3 DNA: TGTGCCAGCAGTTACAGCAGGGGGCGATACACCGGGGAGCTGTTTTTT

clone size: many
J gene: TRBJ2-1
V gene: TRBV12-3/TRBV12-4
D gene: -
CDR3 protein: CASSPALYEQFF
CDR3 DNA: TGTGCCAGCAGCCCCGCGCTCTATGAGCAGTTCTTC

clone size: -
J gene: TRBJ2-7
V gene: TRBV11-2
D gene: -
CDR3 protein: CASSLYGWVAEVSTDYEQYF
CDR3 DNA: TGTGCCAGCAGCTTATACGGATGGGTAGCGGAAGTATCTACGGATTACGAGCAGTACTTC

clone size: few
J gene: TRBJ2-1
V gene: TRBV6-1
D gene: TRBD1
CDR3 protein: CASGKGTGNEQFF
CDR3 DNA: TGTGCCAGCGGTAAGGGGACAGGGAACGAGCAGTTCTTC

clone size: few
J gene: TRBJ1-2
V gene: TRBV5-5
D gene: TRBD1
CDR3 protein: CASTAQPGGGYGYTF
CDR3 DNA: TGTGCCAGCACCGCCCAGCCAGGGGGCGGGTATGGCTACACCTTC

clone size: few
J gene: TRBJ2-5
V gene: TRBV5-1
D gene: -
CDR3 protein: CASGKGRLEETQYF
CDR3 DNA: TGCGCCAGCGGCAAGGGGCGGTTGGAAGAGACCCAGTACTTC

clone size: -
J gene: TRBJ1-1
V gene: TRBV7-2
D gene: TRBD1
CDR3 protein: CASSSIRDRVNTEAFF
CDR3 DNA: TGTGCCAGCAGCTCGATTAGGGACAGGGTGAACACTGAAGCTTTCTTT

clone size: -
J gene: TRBJ2-7
V gene: TRBV6-1
D gene: -
CDR3 protein: CASSEGTAFYEQYF
CDR3 DNA: TGTGCCAGCAGTGAAGGGACAGCCTTCTACGAGCAGTACTTC

clone size: many
J gene: TRBJ2-1
V gene: TRBV29-1
D gene: TRBD2
CDR3 protein: CSVEDWAGVGNEQFF
CDR3 DNA: TGCAGCGTTGAAGATTGGGCGGGAGTGGGCAATGAGCAGTTCTTC

clone size: -
J gene: TRBJ2-7
V gene: TRBV14
D gene: TRBD2
CDR3 protein: CASSHGLAGGPHEQYF
CDR3 DNA: TGTGCCAGCAGCCACGGACTAGCGGGAGGGCCCCACGAGCAGTACTTC

clone size: few
J gene: TRBJ2-2
V gene: TRBV6-2/TRBV6-3
D gene: -
CDR3 protein: CASTEGGELFF
CDR3 DNA: TGTGCCAGCACGGAGGGCGGGGAGCTGTTTTTT

clone size: few
J gene: TRBJ1-2
V gene: TRBV5-1
D gene: -
CDR3 protein: CASSRSRGMDYGYTF
CDR3 DNA: TGCGCCAGCAGCCGCAGTCGAGGGATGGACTATGGCTACACCTTC

clone size: many
J gene: TRBJ2-1
V gene: TRBV2
D gene: -
CDR3 protein: CASSESVNEQFF
CDR3 DNA: TGTGCCAGCAGTGAAAGTGTGAATGAGCAGTTCTTC

clone size: few
J gene: TRBJ2-7
V gene: TRBV4-2
D gene: -
CDR3 protein: CASSQDQGRNEQYF
CDR3 DNA: TGTGCCAGCAGCCAAGATCAAGGGCGCAACGAGCAGTACTTC

clone size: many
J gene: TRBJ2-1
V gene: TRBV12-3/TRBV12-4
D gene: TRBD1
CDR3 protein: CASSAGTGNNEQFF
CDR3 DNA: TGTGCCAGCAGCGCCGGGACAGGGAATAATGAGCAGTTCTTC

clone size: -
J gene: TRBJ2-5
V gene: TRBV28
D gene: TRBD1
CDR3 protein: CASSKVTGAQTQYF
CDR3 DNA: TGTGCCAGCAGTAAGGTCACAGGGGCCCAGACCCAGTACTTC